The entry below describes one TCR beta chain. Its cognate antigen has yet to be identified. The sample holds no much larger clone one base away, and base qualities are not on file. The sample belongs to a study of T cells in Graves' hyperthyroidism and ophthalmopathy (dated by TCRdb to the late 2010s). Study-wide context: Peripheral blood was collected at initial diagnosis, before any treatment. Following sampling, methimazole starting at 30 mg daily was given to hyperthyroidism patients, and high-dose intravenous methylprednisolone was given to ophthalmopathy patients. Prospective prediction of ophthalmopathy was tested in an independent validation cohort consisting of about 19 hyperthyroidism patients and some 16 patients who later progressed to ophthalmopathy. The study also compared thyroid tissue and blood T-cell repertoires from 5 to 7 Graves' hyperthyroidism patients. The paper reports TCR Vbeta CDR3 sequencing of over 130 peripheral blood samples: 43 ophthalmopathy, under 80 hyperthyroidism and 17 progressor patients. A discovery cohort of approximately 97 patients, 43 with Graves' ophthalmopathy and about 58 with stable Graves' hyperthyroidism, was used to find distinguishing TCR V-J signatures. The 90 or so discovery patients were randomly split 7:3 into training and test sets. Findings and caveats that apply to the study as a whole: A 13 V-J signature model separated ophthalmopathy from stable hyperthyroidism, with about 90% sensitivity and roughly 82% specificity in cross-validation and 80%/75% in testing. In validation, progression to ophthalmopathy was predicted by the model with 65% to 71% sensitivity and 72.22% specificity, a median of around 5.9 months before onset. No statistical method was used to set the sample size in advance, and investigators knew the group allocation. Most expanded thyroid clonotypes (frequency above 0.001) were also found in blood, which suggests that blood repertoires may mirror thyroid immune responses.

The TCR beta CDR3 regions were amplified from RNA transcripts. The first round of RT-PCR for the TCR CDR3 was performed with the HTBI primer set and the Qiagen OneStep RT-PCR kit. The libraries were constructed in a second round of multiplex PCR and then size-selected and purified. Sequencing of the libraries was done on an Illumina HiSeq2000 using paired-end 100 bp reads. As for the authors' bioinformatics: SOAPnuke was used to process the raw data, removing reads that contained adapters or uncalled bases, had a mean Phred below 15, or lacked an exact match to the constant primer or identifier. High-quality paired reads were merged using COPE v1.2.5, and each unique nucleotide sequence was defined as a clonotype. MiTCR v1.1 was used to align the clonotypes against IMGT TRBV, TRBD and TRBJ reference segments. Analysis was restricted to V-J combinations with a frequency above 0.0001, which covered about 99% of repertoires. The TCS score was defined as the ratio of F50 (clonal expansion) to E x V (chaos), calculated using BLOSUM62-based TCRdist between CDR3 peptides within each V-J. Welch's t-statistics and random forest reduced 500 to 550 V-J features to roughly 13, which were used in a naive Bayes classifier (R e1071). The public reads were quality trimmed at Q25 with fastp and then assembled into clones with MiXCR by TCRdb, keeping productive beta chains. CDR3 protein duplicates are merged, each entry listing the most common genes and DNA. The V and J calls were not made by the authors but by TCRdb's processing. The sample table records 300,000 or so distinct CDR3 sequences; around 20% of these occur just once. Of the sample, over 45% falls within the top ten clones.

The CDR3 contains 14 residues, cysteine and phenylalanine counted. Here the CDR3 DNA is all that survives: 42 bases in frame from base 1. The V end loses 0 bases and the J end loses 3 bases, and a stretch of 7 bases separates them. For CDR1 and CDR2, the germline V gene lists SGHTS and YDEGEE. Stable Graves' hyperthyroidism was defined as the absence of progression to ophthalmopathy over 18 months of follow-up. Hyperthyroidism patients were aged 18 to 65 years and newly diagnosed, with disease duration of less than 2 months. Patients with uncontrolled infections, other autoimmune diseases, pregnancy or lactation were excluded. Diagnoses were established on the basis of clinical symptoms, serum thyroxine and TRAb, thyroid ultrasound, and orbital computed tomography. PBMCs were separated from roughly 9.6 ml of fresh peripheral blood using Ficoll-Paque density gradient centrifugation. Total RNA was extracted with Trizol reagent, and quality was checked on an Agilent 2100 Bioanalyzer.

The TCR sequence derives from a woman aged 50 to 60 with Graves' hyperthyroidism. Sample: blood. The rearrangement joined TRBV5-8 to TRBJ2-4; confidence is insufficient to name the D gene. The nucleotide sequence reads TGTGCCAGCAGCTTGGCCGCAGTCAAAAACATTCAGTACTTC. This codes for CASSLAAVKNIQYF.